One T cell receptor (beta chain) is described in this entry. The data are from a study of blood T cell repertoires in COVID-19. Study-level background: Samples representing acute and convalescent COVID-19 were sourced from the United States, Italy and Spain.

Generated by immunoSEQ multiplex PCR, the TCRdb table keeps only in-frame clones and is missing some. The table lists 60,000 to 95,000 clones, approximately 90% of them singletons, with roughly 6.1% in the top ten. This CDR3 has 17 amino acids. With 0 bases removed from V and 0 bases from J, the gap between germline ends came to 15 bases. Germline V gives CDR1 MNHEY, CDR2 SVGEGT. The clonotype was recovered from a human donor in a cohort sampled during active COVID-19. The chain has TRBV6-2 or TRBV6-3 and TRBJ2-7, with D perhaps TRBD1 (5 bases). Sequencing was done on a sample of peripheral blood. For the CDR3, the DNA is TGTGCCAGCAGTTACTCGGCACAGGTAATCGCCTCCTACGAGCAGTACTTC. Encoded protein: CASSYSAQVIASYEQYF.